The clone carrying this T cell receptor beta chain has only a few counts. The antigen remains unidentified. The data originate from a study of beta chain features in type 1 diabetes. Study results and limitations: Type 1 diabetes patients had TCRB CDR3s that were shorter (moderately but significantly so) in all four CD4+ subsets.

Cells sorted by CD45RO/CCR7/CD25/CD127/CD95/CD27 comprised CD4+ naive, central memory, regulatory and stem cell-like memory cells. Expressed TCRB transcripts got sequenced, as all isolated RNA was reverse transcribed. Clones were sequenced by immunoSEQ multiplex PCR, and TCRdb holds only the in-frame ones, with some missing. The repertoire holds under 850,000 clones, with roughly 13% as singletons. The CDR3 totals 14 residues. Germline V CDR1 and CDR2: LNHDA, SQIVND (reference sequence). Trimming removed 3 bases at V and 1 base at J, with 9 bases between. The chain links TRBV19 to TRBJ1-1; D is unclear. The material sequenced was naive CD4+ T cells from blood. The source of this sequence is a man younger than 30 with type 1 diabetes. The CDR3 coding sequence is TGTGCCAGTAGTATCCGGACTGAGAACACTGAAGCTTTCTTT. Translated, it gives CASSIRTENTEAFF.